Included here is one TCR beta chain sequence, with context. Its antigen is undetermined. This specimen belongs to a study of tumor-infiltrating lymphocytes in primary liver carcinoma. General observations from the study: Pairs comparing tumor with adjacent tissue or blood overlapped less than pairs drawn from tumor regions.

The CDR3 runs 15 residues. The V gene lost 4 bases and the J gene lost 7 bases, with 19 bases spanning the gap. Per germline, CDR1 SGHAT and CDR2 FQNNGV. Unsorted bulk tissue (about 18-32 mg) underwent RNA and DNA co-extraction. Surgical resection treated primary liver carcinoma in the patients. Five separate regions of each tumor underwent sampling. Production of TCR beta cDNA used about 500 ng total RNA together with a constant-region primer. Libraries of TCR beta came from three nested multiplex PCR rounds with slightly modified ARM-PCR. Two initial PCR rounds of roughly 10 cycles each paired TRBV1-TRBV30 forward primers with a C-beta reverse primer. Each CDR3 protein gets one entry after TCRdb re-called the multiplex PCR reads with MiXCR. Of roughly 120,000 distinct CDR3 sequences in the sample, roughly three fifths were seen once.

The chain links TRBV11-2 to TRBJ1-1; D is possibly TRBD1 (5 bases). This TCR was sampled from an older woman with primary liver carcinoma and hepatitis B virus infection. The sequenced sample consisted of liver tumor tissue from sampling region 3. Subset given: tumor region T3, left-lateral pole. CDR3: CASSSVQVAVGEAFF. The CDR3 DNA reads as TGTGCCAGCAGCTCCGTACAGGTGGCAGTAGGTGAAGCTTTCTTT.